A selection of T cell receptor beta chains follows, all from one sample in a study of blood T cell repertoires in COVID-19. The method was immunoSEQ multiplex PCR; TCRdb's version includes in-frame clones alone and lacks a portion of them. The table lists some 500,000 clones, 85% to 90% of them singletons. The specimen was peripheral blood. These receptors were obtained from a woman aged 50 to 60 with COVID-19, enrolled during active disease. The CDR3 runs from the conserved cysteine through the conserved F or W. The order of the fields is D gene, V gene, J gene, clone size, CDR3 DNA, CDR3 protein. D genes are given only for firm matches. The size entry is marked missing in some rows and otherwise reads once, few, many or a size class.

-	TRBV12-3/TRBV12-4	TRBJ1-4	-	TGTGCCAGCATCAGTCGGGCTAATGAAAAACTGTTTTTT	CASISRANEKLFF
TRBD1	TRBV30	TRBJ2-3	-	TGTGCCTGGGACAGGGAAACAGATACGCAGTATTTT	CAWDRETDTQYF
-	TRBV21-1	TRBJ2-2	-	TGTGCCAGCAGCAAACGGCTAGCGGGGGCGAACGGGGAGCTGTTTTTT	CASSKRLAGANGELFF
TRBD1	TRBV7-9	TRBJ1-1	-	TGTGCCAGCAGCCCCCCAGGGACAGCGAACACTGAAGCTTTCTTT	CASSPPGTANTEAFF
TRBD1	TRBV7-6	TRBJ2-1	few	TGTGCCAGCAGCTTAGACAGGGGGCGCCTCAATGAGCAGTTCTTC	CASSLDRGRLNEQFF
TRBD1	TRBV28	TRBJ2-6	few	TGTGCCAGCAGCCCGACAGGGCCTGGGGCCAACGTCCTGACTTTC	CASSPTGPGANVLTF
-	TRBV7-6	TRBJ2-7	-	TGTGCCAGCAGCTTATACCAGGTCGGCGAGCAGTACTTC	CASSLYQVGEQYF
TRBD2	TRBV25-1	TRBJ2-7	-	TGTGCCAGCAGTGCCGGACTAGCGGGGGGTCTAAGCTACGAGCAGTACTTC	CASSAGLAGGLSYEQYF
-	TRBV7-7	TRBJ2-3	-	TGTGCCAGCAGCCGACAGGGCGGGAACCCTGGCACAGATACGCAGTATTTT	CASSRQGGNPGTDTQYF
-	TRBV9	TRBJ2-7	-	TGTGCCAGCAGCGGGAGGGTGGTCGGGGAGCAGTACTTC	CASSGRVVGEQYF
-	TRBV6-5	TRBJ1-6	once	TGTGCCAGCCTCCCCGAGGAGGGCCCTTCACCCCTCCACTTT	CASLPEEGPSPLHF
-	TRBV30	TRBJ1-1	-	TGTGCCCAAAGCCGTTGGAACACTGAAGCTTTCTTT	CAQSRWNTEAFF
-	TRBV24-1	TRBJ2-5	-	TGTGCCACCAGTGACCCCGGGGCGGGGTACCAAGAGACCCAGTACTTC	CATSDPGAGYQETQYF
TRBD1	TRBV19	TRBJ1-2	-	TGTGCCAGTAGTAAGTCCCGGGACAGGGAGGGGGGCTACACCTTC	CASSKSRDREGGYTF
TRBD1	TRBV11-2	TRBJ1-3	-	TGTGCCAGCAGCCCGGGGACAGGGAATCTCTTGCGGAACACCATATATTTT	CASSPGTGNLLRNTIYF
-	TRBV30	TRBJ2-3	-	TGTGCCTGGAGTGTTGACTTCCTTCCGCAGTATTTT	CAWSVDFLPQYF
-	TRBV7-9	TRBJ1-1	-	TGTGCCAGCAGGTCAAGCGGGTACACTGAAGCTTTCTTT	CASRSSGYTEAFF
-	TRBV27	TRBJ2-7	few	TGTGCCAGCAGCGGGGCCTACGAGCAGTACTTC	CASSGAYEQYF
-	TRBV3-1/TRBV3-2	TRBJ1-1	-	TGTGCCAGCAGCCAAGAGACCGGGGGGAACACTGAAGCTTTCTTT	CASSQETGGNTEAFF
-	TRBV9	TRBJ2-3	-	TGTGCCAGCAGCGGGCATACGCAGTATTTT	CASSGHTQYF